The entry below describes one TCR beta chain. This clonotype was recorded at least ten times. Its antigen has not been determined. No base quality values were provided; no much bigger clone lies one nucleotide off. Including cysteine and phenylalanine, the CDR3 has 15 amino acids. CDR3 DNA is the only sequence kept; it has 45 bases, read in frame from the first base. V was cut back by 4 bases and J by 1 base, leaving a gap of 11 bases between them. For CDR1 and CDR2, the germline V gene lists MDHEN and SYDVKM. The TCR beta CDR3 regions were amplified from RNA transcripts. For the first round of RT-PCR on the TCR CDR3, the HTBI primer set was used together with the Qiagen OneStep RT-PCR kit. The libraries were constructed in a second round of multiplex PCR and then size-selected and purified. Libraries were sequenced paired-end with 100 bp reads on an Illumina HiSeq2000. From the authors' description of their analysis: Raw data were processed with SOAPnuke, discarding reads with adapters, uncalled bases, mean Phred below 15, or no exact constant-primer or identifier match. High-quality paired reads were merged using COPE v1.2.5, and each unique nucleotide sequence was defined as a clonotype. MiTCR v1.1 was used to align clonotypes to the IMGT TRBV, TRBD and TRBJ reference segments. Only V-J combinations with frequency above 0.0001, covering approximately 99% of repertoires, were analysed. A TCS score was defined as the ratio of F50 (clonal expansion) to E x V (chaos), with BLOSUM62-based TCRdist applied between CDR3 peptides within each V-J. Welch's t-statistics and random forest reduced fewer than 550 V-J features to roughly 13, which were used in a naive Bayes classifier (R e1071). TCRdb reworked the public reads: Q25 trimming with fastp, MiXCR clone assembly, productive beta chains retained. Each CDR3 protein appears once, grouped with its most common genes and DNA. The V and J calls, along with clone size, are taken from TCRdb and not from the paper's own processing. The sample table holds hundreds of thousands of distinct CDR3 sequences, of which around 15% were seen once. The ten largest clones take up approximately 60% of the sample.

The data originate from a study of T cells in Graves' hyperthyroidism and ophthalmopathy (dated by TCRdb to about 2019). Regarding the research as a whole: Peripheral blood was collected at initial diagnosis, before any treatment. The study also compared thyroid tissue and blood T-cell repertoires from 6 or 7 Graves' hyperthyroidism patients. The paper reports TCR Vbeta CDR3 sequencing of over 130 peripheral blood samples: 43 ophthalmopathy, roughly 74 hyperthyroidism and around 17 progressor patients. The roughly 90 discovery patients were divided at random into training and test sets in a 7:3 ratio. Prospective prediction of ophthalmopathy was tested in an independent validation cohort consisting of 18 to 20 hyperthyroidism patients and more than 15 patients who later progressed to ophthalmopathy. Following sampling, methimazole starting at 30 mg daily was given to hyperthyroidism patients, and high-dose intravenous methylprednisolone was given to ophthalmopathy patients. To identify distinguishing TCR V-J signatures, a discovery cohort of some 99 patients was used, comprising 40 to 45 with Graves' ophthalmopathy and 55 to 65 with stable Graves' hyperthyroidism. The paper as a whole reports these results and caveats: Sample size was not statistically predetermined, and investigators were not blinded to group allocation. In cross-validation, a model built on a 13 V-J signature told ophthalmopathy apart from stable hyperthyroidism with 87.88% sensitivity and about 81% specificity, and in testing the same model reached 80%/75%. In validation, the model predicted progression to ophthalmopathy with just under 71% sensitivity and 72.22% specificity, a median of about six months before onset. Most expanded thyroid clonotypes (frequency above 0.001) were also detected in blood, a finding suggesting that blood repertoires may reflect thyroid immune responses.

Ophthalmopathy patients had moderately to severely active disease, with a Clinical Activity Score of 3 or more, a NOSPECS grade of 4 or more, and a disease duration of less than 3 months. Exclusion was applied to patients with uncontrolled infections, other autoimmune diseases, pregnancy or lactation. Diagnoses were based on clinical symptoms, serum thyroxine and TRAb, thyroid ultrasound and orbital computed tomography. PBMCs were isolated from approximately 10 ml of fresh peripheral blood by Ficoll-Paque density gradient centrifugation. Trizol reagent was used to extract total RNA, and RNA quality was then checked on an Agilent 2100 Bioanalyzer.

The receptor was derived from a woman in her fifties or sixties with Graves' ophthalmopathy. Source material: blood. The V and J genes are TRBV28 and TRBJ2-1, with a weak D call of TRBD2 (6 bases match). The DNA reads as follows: TGTGCCAGCAGTTCCATAGCGGATTCCTACAATGAGCAGTTCTTC. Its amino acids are CASSSIADSYNEQFF.